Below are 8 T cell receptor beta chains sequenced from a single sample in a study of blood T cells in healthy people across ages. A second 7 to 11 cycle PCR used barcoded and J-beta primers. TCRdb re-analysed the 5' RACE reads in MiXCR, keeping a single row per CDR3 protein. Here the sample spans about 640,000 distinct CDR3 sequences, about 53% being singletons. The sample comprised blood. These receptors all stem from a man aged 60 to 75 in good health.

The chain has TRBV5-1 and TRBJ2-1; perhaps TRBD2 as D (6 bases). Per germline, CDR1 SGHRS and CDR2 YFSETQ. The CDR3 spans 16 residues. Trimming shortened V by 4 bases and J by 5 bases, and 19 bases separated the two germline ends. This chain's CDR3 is CASSRPLGRGDNEQFF. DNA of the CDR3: TGCGCCAGCAGCAGGCCCCTAGGGCGGGGCGACAATGAGCAGTTCTTC.

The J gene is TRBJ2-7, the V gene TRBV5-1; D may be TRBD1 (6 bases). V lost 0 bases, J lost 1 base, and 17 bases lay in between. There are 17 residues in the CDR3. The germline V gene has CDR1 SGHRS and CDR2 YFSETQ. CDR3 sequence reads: CASSLAVWQGLSYEQYF. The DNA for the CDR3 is TGCGCCAGCAGCTTGGCCGTTTGGCAGGGGTTGTCCTACGAGCAGTACTTC.

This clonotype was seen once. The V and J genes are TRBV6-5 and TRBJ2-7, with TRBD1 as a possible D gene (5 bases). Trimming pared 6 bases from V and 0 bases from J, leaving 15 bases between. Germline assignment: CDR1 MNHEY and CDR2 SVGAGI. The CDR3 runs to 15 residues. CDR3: CASRLVRALSYEQYF. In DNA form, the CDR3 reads TGTGCCAGCAGGTTGGTCAGGGCCCTCTCCTACGAGCAGTACTTC.

The CDR3 nucleotides are TGTGCCAGCAGTCAGGGGGGGGGTTTCCAGCCCCAGCATTTT. Its protein is CASSQGGGFQPQHF. This sequence joins TRBV11-2 and TRBJ1-5; 7 positions match TRBD1. This CDR3 comprises 14 residues. The ends lost 6 bases at V and 7 bases at J; junction bases unmatched: 9. CDR1 is SGHAT, CDR2 FQNNGV, per germline.

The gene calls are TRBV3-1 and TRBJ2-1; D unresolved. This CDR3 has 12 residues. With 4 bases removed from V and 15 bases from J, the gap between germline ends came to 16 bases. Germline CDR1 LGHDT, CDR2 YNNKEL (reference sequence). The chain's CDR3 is CASSPPEAPPFF. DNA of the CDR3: TGTGCCAGCAGCCCCCCCGAGGCCCCCCCGTTCTTC.

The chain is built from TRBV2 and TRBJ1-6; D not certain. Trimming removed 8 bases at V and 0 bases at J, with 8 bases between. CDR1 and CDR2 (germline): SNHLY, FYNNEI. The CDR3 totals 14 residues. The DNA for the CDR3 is TGTGCCAGCCAGTTTAGCTCCTATAATTCACCCCTCCACTTT. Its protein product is CASQFSSYNSPLHF.

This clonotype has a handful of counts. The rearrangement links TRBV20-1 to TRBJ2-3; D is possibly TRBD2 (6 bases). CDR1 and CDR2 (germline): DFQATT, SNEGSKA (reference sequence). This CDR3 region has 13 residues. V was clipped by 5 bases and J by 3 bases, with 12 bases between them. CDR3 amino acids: CSAVLAGTDTQYF. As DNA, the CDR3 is TGCAGTGCTGTCCTCGCGGGGACAGATACGCAGTATTTT.

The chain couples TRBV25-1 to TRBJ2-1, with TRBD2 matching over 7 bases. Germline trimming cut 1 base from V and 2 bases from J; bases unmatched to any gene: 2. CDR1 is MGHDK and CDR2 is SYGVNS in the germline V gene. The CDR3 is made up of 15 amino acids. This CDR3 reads CASSEFGGTYNEQFF. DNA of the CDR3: TGTGCCAGCAGTGAATTCGGGGGGACCTACAATGAGCAGTTCTTC.